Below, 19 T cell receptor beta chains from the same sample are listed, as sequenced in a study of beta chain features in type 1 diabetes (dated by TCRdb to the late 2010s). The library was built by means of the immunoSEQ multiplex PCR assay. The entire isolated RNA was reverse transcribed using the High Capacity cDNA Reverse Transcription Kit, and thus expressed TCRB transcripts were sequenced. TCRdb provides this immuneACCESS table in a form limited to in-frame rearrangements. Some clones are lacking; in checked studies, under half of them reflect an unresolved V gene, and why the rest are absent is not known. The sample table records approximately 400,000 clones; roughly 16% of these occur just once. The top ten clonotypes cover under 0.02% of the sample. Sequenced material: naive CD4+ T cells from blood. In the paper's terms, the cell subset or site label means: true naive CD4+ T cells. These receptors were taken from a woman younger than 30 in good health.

DNA of the CDR3: TGTGCCAGTAGTGGAACCGGGACAGCGTTACACCAAGAGACCCAGTACTTC. As protein: CASSGTGTALHQETQYF. The chain carries TRBV19 and TRBJ2-5; 7 bases line up with TRBD1. V lost 5 bases and J lost 0; bases outside the gene matches: 12. Germline loops: CDR1 LNHDA, CDR2 SQIVND (reference sequence). The CDR3 consists of 17 residues.

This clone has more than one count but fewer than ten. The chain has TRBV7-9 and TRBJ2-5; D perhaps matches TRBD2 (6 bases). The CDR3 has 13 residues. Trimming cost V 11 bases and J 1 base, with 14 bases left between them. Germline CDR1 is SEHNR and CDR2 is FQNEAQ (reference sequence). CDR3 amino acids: CAVHGGVQETQYF. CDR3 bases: TGTGCCGTCCACGGGGGAGTCCAAGAGACCCAGTACTTC. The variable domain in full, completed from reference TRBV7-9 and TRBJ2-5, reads DTGVSQNPRHKITKRGQNVTFRCDPISEHNRLYWYRQTLGQGPEFLTYFQNEAQLEKSRLLSDRFSAERPKGSFSTLEIQRTEQGDSAMYLCAVHGGVQETQYFGPGTRLLVL.

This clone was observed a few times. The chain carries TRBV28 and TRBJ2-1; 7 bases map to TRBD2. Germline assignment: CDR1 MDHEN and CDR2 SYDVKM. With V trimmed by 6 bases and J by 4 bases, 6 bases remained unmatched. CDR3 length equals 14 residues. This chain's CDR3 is CASRGRAGYNEQFF. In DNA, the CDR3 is TGTGCCAGCAGAGGGAGGGCGGGATACAATGAGCAGTTCTTC.

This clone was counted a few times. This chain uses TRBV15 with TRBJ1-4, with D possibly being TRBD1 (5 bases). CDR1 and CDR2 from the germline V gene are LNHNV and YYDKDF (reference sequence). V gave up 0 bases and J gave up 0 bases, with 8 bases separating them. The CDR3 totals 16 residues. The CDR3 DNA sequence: TGTGCCACCAGCAGAGACAGGGCTTCAACTAATGAAAAACTGTTTTTT. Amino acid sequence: CATSRDRASTNEKLFF.

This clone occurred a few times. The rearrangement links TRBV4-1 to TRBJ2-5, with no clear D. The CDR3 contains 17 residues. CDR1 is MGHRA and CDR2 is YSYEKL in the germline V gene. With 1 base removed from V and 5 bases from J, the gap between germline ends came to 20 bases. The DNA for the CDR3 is TGCGCCAGCAGCCAAGCCTACCCCGGGTCGAAGGCTGAGACCCAGTACTTC. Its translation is CASSQAYPGSKAETQYF.

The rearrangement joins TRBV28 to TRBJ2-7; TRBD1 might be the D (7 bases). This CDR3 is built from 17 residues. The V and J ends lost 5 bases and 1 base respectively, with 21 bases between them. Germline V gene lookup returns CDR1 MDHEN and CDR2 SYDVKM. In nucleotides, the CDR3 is TGTGCCAGCAGTACCCAGGGGGGAGCGGTAGCTTCCTACGAGCAGTACTTC. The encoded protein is CASSTQGGAVASYEQYF.

This CDR3 reads CASRGPGGTEAFF. The DNA for the CDR3 is TGTGCCAGCAGGGGGCCCGGGGGGACTGAAGCTTTCTTT. V gene TRBV27 combines with J gene TRBJ1-1; the D gene is possibly TRBD1 (5 bases). V was trimmed by 6 bases and J by 5 bases, leaving 13 bases between them. From germline, CDR1 is MNHEY and CDR2 SMNVEV (reference sequence). CDR3 length: 13 residues.

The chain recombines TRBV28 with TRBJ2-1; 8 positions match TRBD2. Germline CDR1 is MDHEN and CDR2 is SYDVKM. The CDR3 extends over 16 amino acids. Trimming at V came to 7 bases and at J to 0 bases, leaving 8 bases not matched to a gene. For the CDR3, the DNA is TGTGCCAGCAAAACTAGCGGAATTAACTCCTACAATGAGCAGTTCTTC. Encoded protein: CASKTSGINSYNEQFF.

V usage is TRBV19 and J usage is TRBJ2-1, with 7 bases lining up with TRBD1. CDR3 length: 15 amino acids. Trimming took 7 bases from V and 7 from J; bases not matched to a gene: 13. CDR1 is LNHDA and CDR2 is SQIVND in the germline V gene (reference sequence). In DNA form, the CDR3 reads TGTGCCAGTACACCAAGGGGACAGTCTTTGAATGAGCAGTTCTTC. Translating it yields CASTPRGQSLNEQFF.

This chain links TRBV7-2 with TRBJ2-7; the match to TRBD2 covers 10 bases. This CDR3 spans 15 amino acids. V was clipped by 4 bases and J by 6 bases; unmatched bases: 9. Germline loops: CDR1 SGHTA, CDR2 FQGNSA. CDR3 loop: CASSYSSGREREQYF. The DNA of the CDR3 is TGTGCCAGCAGCTACTCTAGCGGGAGAGAACGCGAGCAGTACTTC.

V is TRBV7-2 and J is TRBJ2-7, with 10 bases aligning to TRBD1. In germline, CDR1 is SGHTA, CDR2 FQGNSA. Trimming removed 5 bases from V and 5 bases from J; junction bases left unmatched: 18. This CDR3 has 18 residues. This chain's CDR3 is CASSPGGRTGTGDHEQYF. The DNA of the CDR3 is TGTGCCAGCAGCCCTGGGGGGCGAACCGGGACAGGGGACCACGAGCAGTACTTC.

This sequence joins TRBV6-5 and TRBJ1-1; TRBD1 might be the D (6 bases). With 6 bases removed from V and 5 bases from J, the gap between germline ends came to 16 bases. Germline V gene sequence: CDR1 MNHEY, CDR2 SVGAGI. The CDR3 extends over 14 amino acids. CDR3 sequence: CASSNRAGSTEAFF. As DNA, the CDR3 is TGTGCCAGCAGCAACAGGGCCGGTTCAACTGAAGCTTTCTTT.

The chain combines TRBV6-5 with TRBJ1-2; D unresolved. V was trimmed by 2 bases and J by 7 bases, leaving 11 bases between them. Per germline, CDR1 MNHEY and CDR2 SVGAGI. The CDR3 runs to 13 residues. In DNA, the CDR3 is TGTGCCAGCAGTTACAGCCATCCCTTTGGCTACACCTTC. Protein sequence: CASSYSHPFGYTF.

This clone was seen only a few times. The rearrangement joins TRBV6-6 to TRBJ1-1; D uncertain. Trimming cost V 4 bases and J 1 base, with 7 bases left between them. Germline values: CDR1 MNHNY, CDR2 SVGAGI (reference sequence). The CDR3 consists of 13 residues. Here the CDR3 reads CASSSEGNTEAFF. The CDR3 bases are TGTGCCAGCAGTTCCGAGGGGAACACTGAAGCTTTCTTT.

CDR3 DNA sequence: TGTGCCAGCAGCTCCCCAACGGGCGCAGGGCAGCCCCAGCATTTT. Amino acids: CASSSPTGAGQPQHF. This chain uses TRBV7-2 with TRBJ1-5; TRBD1 is a possible D gene (5 bases). Germline V gene sequence: CDR1 SGHTA, CDR2 FQGNSA. CDR3 length: 15 residues. Trimming left V 4 bases short and J 7 bases short, with 17 bases between.

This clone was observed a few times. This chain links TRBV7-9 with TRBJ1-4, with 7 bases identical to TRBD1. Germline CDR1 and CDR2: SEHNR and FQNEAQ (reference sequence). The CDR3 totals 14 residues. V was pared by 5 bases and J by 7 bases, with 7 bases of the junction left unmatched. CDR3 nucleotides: TGTGCCAGCAGCAACAGGGGAAAATCTGAAAAACTGTTTTTT. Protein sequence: CASSNRGKSEKLFF.

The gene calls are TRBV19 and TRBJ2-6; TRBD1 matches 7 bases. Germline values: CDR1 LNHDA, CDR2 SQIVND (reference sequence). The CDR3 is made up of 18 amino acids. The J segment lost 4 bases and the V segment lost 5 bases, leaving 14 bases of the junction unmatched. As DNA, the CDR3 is TGTGCCAGTAGTTGGACAGGCGGTACAGGCGCGGGGGCCAACGTCCTGACTTTC. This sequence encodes CASSWTGGTGAGANVLTF. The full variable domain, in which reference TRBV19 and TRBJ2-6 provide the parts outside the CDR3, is DGGITQSPKYLFRKEGQNVTLSCEQNLNHDAMYWYRQDPGQGLRLIYYSQIVNDFQKGDIAEGYSVSREKKESFPLTVTSAQKNPTAFYLCASSWTGGTGAGANVLTFGAGSRLTVL.

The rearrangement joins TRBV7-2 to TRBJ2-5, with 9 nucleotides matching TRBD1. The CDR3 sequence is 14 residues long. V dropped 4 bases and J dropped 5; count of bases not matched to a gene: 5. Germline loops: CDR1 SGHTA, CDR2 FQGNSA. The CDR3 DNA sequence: TGTGCCAGCAGCTGGGACAGGGTCGGCGAGACCCAGTACTTC. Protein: CASSWDRVGETQYF.

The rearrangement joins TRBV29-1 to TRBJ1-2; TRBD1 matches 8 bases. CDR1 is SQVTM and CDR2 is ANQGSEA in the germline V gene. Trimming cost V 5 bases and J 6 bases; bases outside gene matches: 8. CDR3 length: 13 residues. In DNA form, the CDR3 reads TGCAGCGTTCACAGGGGGGTAGGGGATGGCTACACCTTC. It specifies CSVHRGVGDGYTF.